The 22 T cell receptor beta chains in this list originate from one sample, sequenced in a study of T cell changes during pregnancy in multiple sclerosis. Libraries were prepared by immunoSEQ multiplex PCR; TCRdb keeps only in-frame clonotypes and omits some of them. The sample includes approximately 99,000 clones, 85% to 95% of them seen just once. The sequencing used peripheral blood, collected after pregnancy. Every receptor here comes from a female donor with multiple sclerosis, enrolled in a pregnancy study.

CDR3 region: CASSILASGSAGTDTQYF. CDR3 DNA: TGTGCCAGTAGTATATTAGCTAGCGGGAGCGCCGGCACAGATACGCAGTATTTT. The chain carries TRBV19 and TRBJ2-3, with 10 bases matching TRBD2. CDR3 length equals 18 residues. The V and J ends lost 2 bases and 1 base, in that order; junction bases with no gene match: 9. Germline V gives CDR1 LNHDA, CDR2 SQIVND (reference sequence).

The chain joins TRBV18 to TRBJ2-7; 8 bases line up with TRBD2. The CDR3 totals 17 residues. Germline assignment: CDR1 KGHSH and CDR2 LQKENI. V shed 3 bases, J shed 3 bases, and the junction held 13 bases outside the gene matches. CDR3 DNA: TGTGCCAGCTCACCCCTAGCAAGCGGGAGCGATATCTACGAGCAGTACTTC. It translates to CASSPLASGSDIYEQYF.

This clone was seen once. The V and J genes are TRBV2 and TRBJ1-4, with TRBD1 matching over 9 bases. The germline V gene encodes CDR1 SNHLY and CDR2 FYNNEI. The V gene end was trimmed by 4 bases and the J gene end by 6 bases; junction bases not matched to a gene: 9. This CDR3 has 16 amino acids. The CDR3 sequence is CASSGGSGTGYEKLFF. The CDR3, as DNA: TGTGCCAGCAGTGGAGGATCCGGGACAGGGTATGAAAAACTGTTTTTT. Full variable domain (outside the CDR3, taken from reference TRBV2 and TRBJ1-4): EPEVTQTPSHQVTQMGQEVILRCVPISNHLYFYWYRQILGQKVEFLVSFYNNEISEKSEIFDDQFSVERPDGSNFTLKIRSTKLEDSAMYFCASSGGSGTGYEKLFFGSGTQLSVL.

This chain uses TRBV2 with TRBJ2-1; 7 bases are shared with TRBD1. V lost 3 bases and J lost 0; bases outside the gene matches: 5. The CDR3 is 16 amino acids. From germline, CDR1 is SNHLY and CDR2 FYNNEI. The CDR3, as DNA: TGTGCCAGCAGTGACTCGAGGGGGCTCTCCTACAATGAGCAGTTCTTC. This codes for CASSDSRGLSYNEQFF.

The chain links TRBV6-5 to TRBJ2-7, with 8 bases aligning to TRBD1. V lost 6 bases and J lost 4; bases outside the gene matches: 11. The CDR3 loop spans 15 amino acids. From germline, CDR1 is MNHEY and CDR2 SVGAGI. The CDR3 nucleotides read TGTGCCAGCAGCAGTATGGACAGGGCAGGATACGAGCAGTACTTC. Translated: CASSSMDRAGYEQYF.

This chain links TRBV15 with TRBJ2-2; TRBD2 matches at 7 bases. CDR1 is LNHNV and CDR2 is YYDKDF in the germline V gene (reference sequence). With 0 bases clipped from V and 7 bases from J, the junction kept 8 bases outside the gene matches. The CDR3 is 16 amino acids. Here the CDR3 reads CATSREIPGRGGELFF. The CDR3 region has the DNA TGTGCCACCAGCAGAGAGATACCAGGGAGGGGCGGGGAGCTGTTTTTT.

This rearrangement joins TRBV25-1 to TRBJ2-1; D unresolved. Germline CDR1 MGHDK, CDR2 SYGVNS. This CDR3 spans 15 amino acids. Deletions cut 5 bases from V and 2 bases from J, with 13 bases between. The CDR3 region has the DNA TGTGCCAGCAGTCCCCGTGAGTTTGCCTACAATGAGCAGTTCTTC. Translated: CASSPREFAYNEQFF.

This clone was counted a few times. The chain joins TRBV11-2 to TRBJ2-2; D ambiguous. The CDR3 has 15 residues. Germline CDR1 and CDR2: SGHAT and FQNNGV. Trimming took off 3 bases at V and 0 bases at J, with 8 bases between the two ends. CDR3 in amino acids: CASSLGSANTGELFF. The CDR3 bases are TGTGCCAGCAGCTTGGGCTCCGCGAACACCGGGGAGCTGTTTTTT.

CDR3 loop: CASSLAVELQYNEQFF. CDR3 DNA sequence: TGTGCCAGCAGCTTGGCCGTTGAACTACAATACAATGAGCAGTTCTTC. The chain is built from TRBV5-4 and TRBJ2-1; D unclear. Germline CDR1 and CDR2: SGHNT and YYREEE (reference sequence). This CDR3 comprises 16 residues. V was cut by 0 bases and J by 4 bases, with 14 bases left in between.

The chain couples TRBV7-9 to TRBJ2-7, with 8 bases that match TRBD1. The CDR3 sequence is 14 residues long. Trimming at V came to 5 bases and at J to 4 bases, leaving 7 bases not matched to a gene. CDR1 and CDR2 from the germline V gene are SEHNR and FQNEAQ (reference sequence). The CDR3 nucleotides read TGTGCCAGCAGCGCGCTTCAGGGGGCGTACGAGCAGTACTTC. Its translation is CASSALQGAYEQYF.

The chain has TRBV30 and TRBJ1-2; a possible D gene is TRBD1 (5 bases). The CDR3 is 16 amino acids. Trimming left V 2 bases short and J 1 base short, with 17 bases between. The germline V gene has CDR1 GTSNPN and CDR2 SVGIG (reference sequence). The CDR3 DNA sequence: TGTGCCTGGAGTCCAGGCCGACAGCTGGGTAACTATGGCTACACCTTC. Its protein is CAWSPGRQLGNYGYTF.

The rearrangement uses TRBV28 and TRBJ2-7, with 11 bases aligning to TRBD1. CDR3 length equals 16 residues. Germline V gives CDR1 MDHEN, CDR2 SYDVKM. The trim removed 6 bases at V and 1 base at J, leaving 8 bases unmatched. CDR3 DNA sequence: TGTGCCAGCAGCTCAACCGGGACAGGGGGTTCCTACGAGCAGTACTTC. It is translated as CASSSTGTGGSYEQYF.

This clone was counted a single time. This rearrangement joins TRBV6-5 to TRBJ2-7; D possibly corresponds to TRBD1 (5 bases). CDR3 length: 13 residues. Germline V CDR1 and CDR2: MNHEY, SVGAGI. Trimming took off 3 bases at V and 1 base at J, with 7 bases between the two ends. The CDR3 sequence is CASSYQGSYEQYF. Written as DNA, the CDR3 is TGTGCCAGCAGTTATCAGGGTTCCTACGAGCAGTACTTC.

A single count supports this clone. The sample has other DNA sequences that encode this CDR3 too. The chain links TRBV28 to TRBJ1-1, with D uncertain. There are 13 residues in the CDR3. Trimming removed 6 bases at V and 0 bases at J, with 8 bases between. Germline CDR1 reads MDHEN; CDR2 reads SYDVKM. The CDR3 sequence is CASSPGLNTEAFF. The DNA of the CDR3 is TGTGCCAGCAGCCCTGGCCTGAACACTGAAGCTTTCTTT.

The chain couples TRBV27 to TRBJ2-1, with a possible D match to TRBD2 (6 bases). CDR1 and CDR2 from the germline V gene are MNHEY and SMNVEV (reference sequence). Trimming took off 7 bases at V and 4 bases at J, with 26 bases between the two ends. The CDR3 covers 18 residues. This CDR3 reads CASKEAGPAFFPYNEQFF. Written as DNA, the CDR3 is TGTGCCAGCAAGGAGGCGGGGCCAGCCTTTTTCCCTTACAATGAGCAGTTCTTC.

CDR3 loop: CASSVGQGASYEQYF. As DNA, the CDR3 is TGTGCCAGCAGCGTAGGGCAGGGGGCATCCTACGAGCAGTACTTC. V gene TRBV9 combines with J gene TRBJ2-7, with TRBD1 matching over 8 bases. The germline gives CDR1 SGDLS, CDR2 YYNGEE. The CDR3 is 15 residues long. V was clipped by 0 bases and J by 1 base; unmatched bases: 3.

The count of this clone is one. The chain links TRBV6-5 to TRBJ2-7; unclear D gene. V dropped 6 bases and J dropped 0 bases, with 9 bases sitting between them. The CDR3 is made up of 13 amino acids. Germline values: CDR1 MNHEY, CDR2 SVGAGI. The CDR3 sequence: CASSPRSSYEQYF. The CDR3 DNA reads as TGTGCCAGCAGCCCTAGGAGCTCCTACGAGCAGTACTTC.

The sample holds a few counts of this clone. The chain links TRBV19 to TRBJ2-7, with 8 positions matching TRBD2. The CDR3 has 13 amino acids. CDR1 and CDR2 (germline): LNHDA, SQIVND (reference sequence). With 7 bases clipped from V and 5 bases from J, the junction kept 7 bases outside the gene matches. The CDR3 DNA reads TGTGCCAGTACCGTCCCGGGACTAGACGAGCAGTACTTC. Protein sequence: CASTVPGLDEQYF.

The chain couples TRBV5-1 to TRBJ2-7; 7 bases line up with TRBD2. This CDR3 comprises 14 residues. V shed 0 bases, J shed 3 bases, and the junction held 3 bases outside the gene matches. Germline V gives CDR1 SGHRS, CDR2 YFSETQ. DNA for the CDR3: TGCGCCAGCAGCTTGGCCGGGACTAACTACGAGCAGTACTTC. Its translation: CASSLAGTNYEQYF.

J is TRBJ2-7 and V is TRBV6-5; TRBD2 agrees at 11 bases. Germline-derived CDR1 and CDR2 are MNHEY and SVGAGI. The CDR3 is 16 residues long. The V and J ends lost 2 bases and 2 bases, in that order; junction bases with no gene match: 5. CDR3 sequence: CASSYGGTSGTYEQYF. The CDR3 bases are TGTGCCAGCAGTTACGGGGGGACTAGCGGAACCTACGAGCAGTACTTC.

CDR3 coding DNA: TGCGCCAGCAAAAAAGGGACAGGGGGCACTGAAGCTTTCTTT. Protein: CASKKGTGGTEAFF. The chain uses TRBV10-2 and TRBJ1-1, with TRBD1 matching over 11 bases. Trimming removed 7 bases from V and 4 bases from J; junction bases left unmatched: 5. The CDR3 runs 14 residues. CDR1 is WSHSY and CDR2 is SAAADI in the germline V gene.

The rearrangement joins TRBV7-2 to TRBJ1-2; D uncertain. The CDR3 spans 15 residues. V was clipped by 1 base and J by 2 bases, with 11 bases between them. The V gene's germline CDR1 is SGHTA and CDR2 FQGNSA. Written as DNA, the CDR3 is TGTGCCAGCAGCTTAGGAGGTCTGGTAAACTATGGCTACACCTTC. This codes for CASSLGGLVNYGYTF.